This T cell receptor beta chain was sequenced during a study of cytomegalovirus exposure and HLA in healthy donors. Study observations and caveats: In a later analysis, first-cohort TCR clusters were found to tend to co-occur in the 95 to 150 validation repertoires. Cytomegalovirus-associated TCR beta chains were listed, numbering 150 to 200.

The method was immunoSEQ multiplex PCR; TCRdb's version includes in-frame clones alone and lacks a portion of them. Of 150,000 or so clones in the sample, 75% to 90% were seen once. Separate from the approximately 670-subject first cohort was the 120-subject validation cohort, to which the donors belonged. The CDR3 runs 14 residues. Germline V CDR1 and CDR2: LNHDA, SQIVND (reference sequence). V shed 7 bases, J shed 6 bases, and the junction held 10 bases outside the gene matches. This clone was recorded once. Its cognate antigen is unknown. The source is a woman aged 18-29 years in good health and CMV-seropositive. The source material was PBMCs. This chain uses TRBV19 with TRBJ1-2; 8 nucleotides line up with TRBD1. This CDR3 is CASTLGQGKDGYTF. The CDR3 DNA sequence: TGTGCCAGTACTTTAGGACAGGGAAAGGATGGCTACACCTTC.